The 18 T cell receptor beta chains reported below all come from one sample, sequenced in a study of CD8 T cells in ankylosing spondylitis. Findings and limits, study-wide: A TCR beta motif made of several highly homologous variants seemed typical of ankylosing spondylitis blood.

No antigen is known for these receptors. A single record per CDR3 protein comes from TCRdb applying MiXCR to the 5' RACE reads. The sample lists almost 400,000 distinct CDR3 sequences, around 24% occurring once. Material for sequencing was blood, either unsorted or a sorted T cell fraction (not recorded which). Receptors originate from a male donor with ankylosing spondylitis.

This sequence joins TRBV7-2 and TRBJ1-2; 9 bases fit TRBD1. This CDR3 region has 15 residues. Losses at the gene ends were 4 bases for V and 4 bases for J; bases not matched to a gene: 7. CDR1 SGHTA and CDR2 FQGNSA come from the germline V gene. This CDR3 is CASSSPGTGIYGYTF. The CDR3 DNA reads TGTGCCAGCAGCTCCCCCGGGACAGGGATCTATGGCTACACCTTC. Full variable domain (remainder filled in from reference TRBV7-2 and TRBJ1-2): GAGVSQSPSNKVTEKGKDVELRCDPISGHTALYWYRQSLGQGLEFLIYFQGNSAPDKSGLPSDRFSAERTGGSVSTLTIQRTQQEDSAVYLCASSSPGTGIYGYTFGSGTRLTVV.

In this sample, this clonotype turned up a few times. This sequence joins TRBV7-2 and TRBJ2-5, with D tentatively TRBD1 (5 bases). V lost 0 bases, J lost 2 bases, and 10 bases lay in between. Germline V CDR1 and CDR2: SGHTA, FQGNSA. The CDR3 sequence is 15 residues long. The CDR3 spells CASSLAGPVQETQYF. Written as DNA, the CDR3 is TGTGCCAGCAGCTTAGCGGGGCCAGTGCAAGAGACCCAGTACTTC.

This clonotype appeared a single time. The J gene is TRBJ2-1, the V gene TRBV24-1, with TRBD2 matching 11 bases. The CDR3 runs 14 residues. CDR1 and CDR2 (germline): KGHDR, SFDVKD. With V trimmed by 5 bases and J by 12 bases, 8 bases remained unmatched. This CDR3 is CATSVGLAGSPQFF. Written as DNA, the CDR3 is TGTGCCACCAGTGTAGGACTAGCGGGCTCCCCGCAGTTCTTC.

CDR3: CASSFNTHEQFF. As DNA, the CDR3 is TGTGCCAGCAGCTTCAATACCCATGAGCAGTTCTTC. The V gene is TRBV5-5, the J gene TRBJ2-1; unclear D gene. Germline V CDR1 and CDR2: SGHKS, YYEKEE (reference sequence). Trimming shortened V by 2 bases and J by 8 bases, and 8 bases separated the two germline ends. This CDR3 comprises 12 residues.

This clonotype was detected only a few times. This sequence joins TRBV5-1 and TRBJ2-7; D may be TRBD1 (5 bases). The germline gives CDR1 SGHRS, CDR2 YFSETQ. The CDR3 consists of 13 residues. Trimming cost V 5 bases and J 2 bases, with 11 bases left between them. CDR3 sequence: CASRYSGTYEQYF. The CDR3 DNA is TGCGCCAGCAGATATTCAGGGACCTACGAGCAGTACTTC. Full variable domain (rest looked up from reference TRBV5-1 and TRBJ2-7): KAGVTQTPRYLIKTRGQQVTLSCSPISGHRSVSWYQQTPGQGLQFLFEYFSETQRNKGNFPGRFSGRQFSNSRSEMNVSTLELGDSALYLCASRYSGTYEQYFGPGTRLTVT.

This chain uses TRBV3-1 with TRBJ1-5; TRBD1 is a possible D gene (5 bases). V lost 0 bases, J lost 6 bases, and 9 bases lay in between. The CDR3 has 14 residues. Germline CDR1 and CDR2: LGHDT and YNNKEL (reference sequence). CDR3: CASSQDIRAQPQHF. CDR3 coding DNA: TGTGCCAGCAGCCAAGACATCAGGGCTCAGCCCCAGCATTTT.

Only a few counts were recorded for this clonotype. This chain uses TRBV7-3 with TRBJ2-2; 8 nucleotides line up with TRBD2. The ends lost 11 bases at V and 6 bases at J; junction bases unmatched: 11. This CDR3 contains 14 residues. Germline V gene data show CDR1 as SGHTA and CDR2 as FQGTGA. The CDR3 here is CAFDRGGSSGELFF. The CDR3 nucleotides are TGTGCCTTTGACCGGGGGGGATCGTCCGGGGAGCTGTTTTTT.

This clonotype occurred a few times. The chain employs TRBV7-8 and TRBJ1-1; D is undetermined. Trimming took 2 bases from V and 0 from J, leaving 10 bases between them. Germline CDR1 SGHVS, CDR2 FQNEAQ. The CDR3 is 15 amino acids. CDR3 DNA sequence: TGTGCCAGCAGCTTACGCTCTCAACTGAACACTGAAGCTTTCTTT. The encoded protein is CASSLRSQLNTEAFF.

This clonotype was observed a few times. This chain uses TRBV27 with TRBJ2-2; no clear D. The CDR3 is made up of 14 amino acids. The germline CDR1 and CDR2 sequences are MNHEY and SMNVEV (reference sequence). V was cut by 3 bases and J by 5 bases, with 10 bases left in between. The CDR3: CASSFTAFTGELFF. CDR3 coding DNA: TGTGCCAGCAGTTTTACCGCCTTTACCGGGGAGCTGTTTTTT.

This clonotype was detected only a few times. This rearrangement joins TRBV28 to TRBJ1-5; D ambiguous. V gave up 6 bases and J gave up 6 bases, with 15 bases separating them. Germline CDR1 MDHEN, CDR2 SYDVKM. The CDR3 runs 14 residues. This chain's CDR3 is CASSSTEAGQPQHF. The CDR3 DNA is TGTGCCAGCAGCTCTACGGAGGCGGGTCAGCCCCAGCATTTT.

Only a few counts were recorded for this clonotype. The chain is built from TRBV5-1 and TRBJ1-5, with 7 bases that match TRBD1. This CDR3 has 15 residues. Germline lookup yields CDR1 SGHRS and CDR2 YFSETQ. The J segment lost 5 bases and the V segment lost 0 bases, leaving 5 bases of the junction unmatched. The CDR3 coding sequence is TGCGCCAGCAGCTTGGTCAGGGGGTTCGATCAGCCCCAGCATTTT. It is translated as CASSLVRGFDQPQHF.

The genes are TRBV5-3 and TRBJ2-5; 7 nucleotides agree with TRBD1. TRBV5-3 counts as an open reading frame of uncertain function. The CDR3 loop spans 16 amino acids. Trimming at V came to 8 bases and at J to 0 bases, leaving 13 bases not matched to a gene. The CDR3 is CASSQMDRSYQETQYF. CDR3 nucleotides: TGTGCCAGTTCCCAAATGGACAGGAGCTACCAAGAGACCCAGTACTTC.

The sample holds many counts of this clonotype. This chain links TRBV5-5 with TRBJ1-5; D possibly corresponds to TRBD1 (5 bases). This CDR3 has 15 residues. In germline, CDR1 is SGHKS, CDR2 YYEKEE (reference sequence). Trimming took 3 bases from V and 4 from J, leaving 14 bases between them. The CDR3 DNA reads TGTGCCAGCAGCTCCACAGGCGAGGGAAATCAGCCCCAGCATTTT. As protein: CASSSTGEGNQPQHF. Together with reference TRBV5-5 and TRBJ1-5, the CDR3 gives the full variable domain: DAGVTQSPTHLIKTRGQQVTLRCSPISGHKSVSWYQQVLGQGPQFIFQYYEKEERGRGNFPDRFSARQFPNYSSELNVNALLLGDSALYLCASSSTGEGNQPQHFGDGTRLSIL.

The sample holds a few counts of this clonotype. The chain is built from TRBV7-2 and TRBJ2-1, with 8 bases identical to TRBD1. V lost 3 bases to trimming and J lost 3 bases; unmatched junction nucleotides: 7. The germline CDR1 and CDR2 sequences are SGHTA and FQGNSA. The CDR3 covers 16 residues. The CDR3 region is CASSFTGGRIYNEQFF. CDR3 coding DNA: TGTGCCAGCAGCTTTACAGGGGGACGCATCTACAATGAGCAGTTCTTC.

This clonotype was recorded many times. The chain carries TRBV20-1 and TRBJ2-3; tentatively, D is TRBD1 or TRBD2 (5 bases each). V was shortened by 3 bases and J by 4 bases, with 8 bases between the two germline ends. Germline V gene lookup returns CDR1 DFQATT and CDR2 SNEGSKA (reference sequence). CDR3 length: 12 amino acids. For the CDR3, the DNA is TGCAGTGCTAGTCGAGGGGCAGATACGCAGTATTTT. It translates to CSASRGADTQYF.

This clonotype was observed a handful of times. In nucleotides, the CDR3 is TGTGCCAGCAGTTTTTCGAGTCTAAGGGTCGGGGAGCTGTTTTTT. This translates into CASSFSSLRVGELFF. The rearrangement uses TRBV28 and TRBJ2-2; D gene uncertain. V gave up 3 bases and J gave up 7 bases, with 15 bases separating them. CDR1 and CDR2 from the germline V gene are MDHEN and SYDVKM. The CDR3 is 15 residues long.

This clonotype has more than one count but fewer than ten. The V call is TRBV6-2 or TRBV6-3, the J call TRBJ2-1; unclear D gene. The V gene lost 0 bases and the J gene lost 6 bases, with 15 bases spanning the gap. The germline gives CDR1 MNHEY, CDR2 SVGEGT. The CDR3 has 16 residues. This CDR3 is CASSYSVFPTVNEQFF. CDR3 in DNA: TGTGCCAGCAGTTACTCGGTATTCCCTACGGTCAATGAGCAGTTCTTC.

This clonotype was seen a few times. The rearrangement joins TRBV29-1 to TRBJ2-5; D is perhaps TRBD1 (6 bases). The V end lost 5 bases, the J end lost 5 bases, and 18 bases lay between the germline ends. This CDR3 spans 14 amino acids. Germline CDR1 and CDR2: SQVTM and ANQGSEA. The CDR3 spells CSVPQGGGGETQYF. CDR3 sequence (DNA): TGCAGCGTTCCACAGGGTGGGGGCGGGGAGACCCAGTACTTC. Combining the CDR3 with reference TRBV29-1 and TRBJ2-5 gives the whole variable domain SAVISQKPSRDICQRGTSLTIQCQVDSQVTMMFWYRQQPGQSLTLIATANQGSEATYESGFVIDKFPISRPNLTFSTLTVSNMSPEDSSIYLCSVPQGGGGETQYFGPGTRLLVL.